The rows below give T cell receptor beta chains drawn from one sample of a study of shared clonotypes between healthy human individuals. Measured with immunoSEQ multiplex PCR; TCRdb has only the in-frame clones, and not every one. Among hundreds of thousands of clones listed, 90% to 96% were seen once. Sequenced: naive CD4+ T cells sorted from blood. The receptor source for this set is a woman aged 25 to 39 in good health. Both conserved end residues are part of each CDR3. D genes are given only for firm matches.

J,V,D,CDR3
TRBJ2-3,TRBV4-2,TRBD2,CASSQLAGTKDTQYF
TRBJ2-7,TRBV23-1,TRBD2,CASGLGGCSGRASSYEQYF
TRBJ2-1,TRBV5-4,TRBD1,CASTKGGQTYNEQFF
TRBJ1-5,TRBV30,.,CAWSPDWDMAPQHF
TRBJ2-3,TRBV29-1,TRBD1,CSVGNRGGTDTQYF
TRBJ2-2,TRBV10-1,TRBD1,CASGTGLTGELFF
TRBJ2-5,TRBV7-3,TRBD2,CASSPTSAQETQYF
TRBJ2-7,TRBV2,.,CASSDLDYVSYEQYF
TRBJ2-7,TRBV28,TRBD1,CASSGLTGGYEQYF
TRBJ2-1,TRBV19,TRBD2,CASSRQTSGNYEQFF
TRBJ2-1,TRBV19,.,CASSSTRENEQFF
TRBJ2-5,TRBV10-1,.,CASADTVGQETQYF
TRBJ1-1,TRBV18,.,CASSPPGNTEAFF
TRBJ1-6,TRBV18,.,CASLESGSPLHF
TRBJ1-2,TRBV28,.,CASTLWASGISYGYTF
TRBJ2-7,TRBV6-5,.,CASSYEGTYEQYF
TRBJ2-7,TRBV27,TRBD1,CASSSAGTAYEQYF
TRBJ1-4,TRBV27,.,CASSLMVAGANEKLFF
TRBJ2-7,TRBV6-1,TRBD1,CASSDRDRGDEQYF
TRBJ2-7,TRBV5-5,.,CASTFPPTREQYF
TRBJ2-3,TRBV29-1,TRBD2,CSVGTSGRSDTQYF
TRBJ1-1,TRBV7-9,.,CASSFDSQAFF
TRBJ1-3,TRBV7-8,.,CASSLEGSSGNTIYF
TRBJ2-3,TRBV28,TRBD1,CASSPLGQGSTDTQYF
TRBJ1-6,TRBV5-1,TRBD1,CASSDIIRDRGGNSPLHF
TRBJ2-6,TRBV7-2,TRBD2,CASSLIGLAASGANVLTF
TRBJ1-4,TRBV28,.,CASSSTLDNEKLFF
TRBJ1-2,TRBV18,.,CASSPLSQQAGGGYTF
TRBJ2-3,TRBV2,.,CASSVQGFGADTQYF
TRBJ2-2,TRBV7-9,TRBD1,CASSSTGDTGELFF
TRBJ2-1,TRBV4-1,TRBD2,CASSQAVLAGADVGYNEQFF
TRBJ1-2,TRBV6-1,.,CASSLLGSSYGYTF
TRBJ2-1,TRBV28,.,CASDQKIGGSYNEQFF
TRBJ2-2,TRBV28,.,CASRQRRGGDTGELFF
TRBJ1-1,TRBV5-1,.,CASSLGLNTEAFF
TRBJ1-5,TRBV19,.,CASSYGTGRSNQPQHF
TRBJ2-3,TRBV6-6,TRBD1,CASRDGTGNTDTQYF
TRBJ1-1,TRBV28,.,CASSGVLNTEAFF
TRBJ1-2,TRBV5-6,.,CASSLDKNYGYTF
TRBJ2-1,TRBV7-3,.,CASSVSGDEQFF
TRBJ1-1,TRBV7-9,.,CASSPQGRDTEAFF
TRBJ2-7,TRBV18,.,CASSPRDGSDEQYF